These T cell receptor beta chains were read from a single sample in a study of cytomegalovirus exposure and HLA in healthy donors. Produced via immunoSEQ multiplex PCR; TCRdb's table is partial and in-frame only. The table has around 160,000 clones, about 72% seen once. Source material: PBMCs. The receptors originated from a man in his fifties or sixties in good health and CMV-seropositive. Each CDR3 is given with its conserved first and last residue.

TRBV27,CASSLVWGGYNEQFF
TRBV5-5,CASSLDQGGSYEQYF
TRBV14,CASSLHQGQGAYEQYF
TRBV4-3,CASSQDWGGAETQYF
TRBV5-6,CASSLGRSNEQFF
TRBV5-5,CASSLEESREAFF
TRBV29-1,CSVRTGFYGYTF
TRBV27,CASSFQGGGEKLFF
TRBV18,CASSPSGPGSGELFF
TRBV4-1,CASSQDLTSGNQYF
TRBV7-3,CASSLAPGSGNTIYF
TRBV7-9,CASSKLDAATTEAFF
TRBV9,CASSVRGQGWWEKLFF
TRBV11-3,CASSLRRGDGEQYF
TRBV6-5,CASSLTWSNQPQHF
TRBV2,CASSESLLSEYSNQPQHF
TRBV27,CASSWRARRDTQYF
TRBV7-8,CASSQDRTYEQYF
TRBV6-1,CASSQGLAGPDTQYF
TRBV7-9,CASSGEERGNTDTQYF
TRBV30,CAWSGPTSGGNNEQFF
TRBV27,CASTRQGVLETQYF
TRBV13,CAIPGPGQGGMMNTEAFF
TRBV5-4,CASSLNQRAETQYF
TRBV6-1,CASRGLAGTDTQYF
TRBV10-1,CASSDTGQGSGNTIYF
TRBV2,CASSKQVYSNQPQHF
TRBV15,CATSSRAPTYEQYF
TRBV4-1,CASSQTGVGAKNIQYF
TRBV18,CASSPSVAGGRNTGELFF
TRBV4-2,CASSQEGGGAGEQYF
TRBV4-3,CASSQDHPGGFVGNTEAFF
TRBV5-1,CASSRDSSSPLHF
TRBV11-2,CASSSLGRGLKAFF
TRBV2,CASGQGALSGNTIYF
TRBV4-3,CASSPGQGGTHEQYF
TRBV5-1,CASSLGGRTSTDTQYF
TRBV5-6,CATGATDTQYF
TRBV27,CASSLYWNYGYTF
TRBV5-8,CASSLYGRGSYGYTF
TRBV4-1,CASSQDGGRQQFF
TRBV5-6,CASSLAAGEQFF
TRBV10-3,CAISESGGGATGELFF
TRBV5-4,CASSLEWARDYGYTF
TRBV5-1,CASSLTGGDTDTQYF
TRBV7-2,CASSLDINDYGYTF
TRBV7-8,CASSLERSTDTQYF
TRBV30,CAWTQVQETQYF
TRBV20-1,CSALAGYEQYF